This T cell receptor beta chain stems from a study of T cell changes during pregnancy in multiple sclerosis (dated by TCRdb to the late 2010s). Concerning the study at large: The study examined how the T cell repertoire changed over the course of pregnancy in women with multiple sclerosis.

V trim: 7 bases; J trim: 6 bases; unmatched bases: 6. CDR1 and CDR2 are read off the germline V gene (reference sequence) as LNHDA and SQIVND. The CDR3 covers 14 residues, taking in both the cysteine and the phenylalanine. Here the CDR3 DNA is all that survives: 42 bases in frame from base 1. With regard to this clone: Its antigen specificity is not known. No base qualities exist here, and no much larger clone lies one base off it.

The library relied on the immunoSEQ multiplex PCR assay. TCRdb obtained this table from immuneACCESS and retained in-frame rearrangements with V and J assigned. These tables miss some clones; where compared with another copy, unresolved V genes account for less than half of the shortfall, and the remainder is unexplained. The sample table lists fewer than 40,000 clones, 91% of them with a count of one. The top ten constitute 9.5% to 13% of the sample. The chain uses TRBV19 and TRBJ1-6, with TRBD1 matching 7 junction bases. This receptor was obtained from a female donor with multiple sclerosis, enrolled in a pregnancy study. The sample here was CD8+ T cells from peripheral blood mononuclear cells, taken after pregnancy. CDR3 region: CASTTRGFNSPLHF. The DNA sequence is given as TGTGCCAGTACCACCAGGGGGTTTAATTCACCCCTCCACTTT. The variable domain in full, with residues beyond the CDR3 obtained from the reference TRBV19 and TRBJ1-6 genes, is DGGITQSPKYLFRKEGQNVTLSCEQNLNHDAMYWYRQDPGQGLRLIYYSQIVNDFQKGDIAEGYSVSREKKESFPLTVTSAQKNPTAFYLCASTTRGFNSPLHFGNGTRLTVT.